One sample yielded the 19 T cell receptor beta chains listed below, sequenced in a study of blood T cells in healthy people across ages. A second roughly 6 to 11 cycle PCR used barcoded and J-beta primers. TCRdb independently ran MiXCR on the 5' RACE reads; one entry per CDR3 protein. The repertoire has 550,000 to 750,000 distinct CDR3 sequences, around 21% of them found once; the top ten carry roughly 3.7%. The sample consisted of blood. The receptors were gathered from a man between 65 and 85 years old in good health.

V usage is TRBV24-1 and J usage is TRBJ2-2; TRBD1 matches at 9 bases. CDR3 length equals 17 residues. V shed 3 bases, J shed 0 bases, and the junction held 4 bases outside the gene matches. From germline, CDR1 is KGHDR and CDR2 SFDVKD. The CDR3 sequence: CATSDPRDRANTGELFF. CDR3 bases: TGTGCCACCAGTGATCCCCGGGACAGGGCGAACACCGGGGAGCTGTTTTTT.

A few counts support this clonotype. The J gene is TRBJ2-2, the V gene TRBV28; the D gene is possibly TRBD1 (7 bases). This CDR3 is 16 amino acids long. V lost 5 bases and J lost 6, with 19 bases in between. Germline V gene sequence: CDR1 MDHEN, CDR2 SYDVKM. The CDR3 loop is CASSPANRGGAGELFF. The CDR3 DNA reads TGTGCCAGCAGTCCCGCCAACAGGGGAGGCGCCGGGGAGCTGTTTTTT.

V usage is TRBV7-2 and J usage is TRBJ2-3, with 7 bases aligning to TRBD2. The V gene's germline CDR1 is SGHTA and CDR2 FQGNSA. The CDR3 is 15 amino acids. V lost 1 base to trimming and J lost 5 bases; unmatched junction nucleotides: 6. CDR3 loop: CASSLGGRVEDTQYF. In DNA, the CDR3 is TGTGCCAGCAGCTTAGGTGGGAGGGTGGAAGATACGCAGTATTTT.

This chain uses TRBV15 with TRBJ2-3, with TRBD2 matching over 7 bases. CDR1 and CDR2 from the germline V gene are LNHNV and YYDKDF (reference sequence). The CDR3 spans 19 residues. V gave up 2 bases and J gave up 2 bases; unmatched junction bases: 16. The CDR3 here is CATSRPFGRGRDATDTQYF. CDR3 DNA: TGTGCCACCAGCAGACCTTTCGGACGAGGGAGGGACGCCACAGATACGCAGTATTTT.

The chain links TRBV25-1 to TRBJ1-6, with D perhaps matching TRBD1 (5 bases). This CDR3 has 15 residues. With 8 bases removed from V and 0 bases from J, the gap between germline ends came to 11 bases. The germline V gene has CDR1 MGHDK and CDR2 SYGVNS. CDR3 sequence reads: CASGDSSSYNSPLHF. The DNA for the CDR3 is TGTGCCAGCGGGGACTCCAGCTCCTATAATTCACCCCTCCACTTT.

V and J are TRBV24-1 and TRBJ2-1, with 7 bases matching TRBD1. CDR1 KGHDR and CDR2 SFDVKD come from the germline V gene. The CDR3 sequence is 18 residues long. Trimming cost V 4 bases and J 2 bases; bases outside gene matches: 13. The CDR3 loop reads CATSDATQRTGAYNEQFF. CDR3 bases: TGTGCCACCAGTGACGCCACACAAAGGACAGGTGCCTACAATGAGCAGTTCTTC.

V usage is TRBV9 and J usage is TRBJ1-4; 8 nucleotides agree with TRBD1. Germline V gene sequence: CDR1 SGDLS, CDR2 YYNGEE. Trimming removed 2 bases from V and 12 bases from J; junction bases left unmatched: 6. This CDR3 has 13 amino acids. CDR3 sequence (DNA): TGTGCCAGCAGCGTGGACGGACAGGGTCAACTGTTTTTT. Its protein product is CASSVDGQGQLFF.

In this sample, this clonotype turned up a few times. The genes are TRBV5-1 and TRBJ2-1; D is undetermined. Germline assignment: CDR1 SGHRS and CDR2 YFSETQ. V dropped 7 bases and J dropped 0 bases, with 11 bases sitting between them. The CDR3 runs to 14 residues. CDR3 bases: TGCGCCAGCCATGTTAAAAGCTCCTACAATGAGCAGTTCTTC. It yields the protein CASHVKSSYNEQFF.

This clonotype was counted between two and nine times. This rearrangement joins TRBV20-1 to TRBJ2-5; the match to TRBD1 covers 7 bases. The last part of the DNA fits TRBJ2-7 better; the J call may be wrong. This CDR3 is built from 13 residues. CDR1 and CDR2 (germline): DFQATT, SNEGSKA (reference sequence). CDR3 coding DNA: TGCAGTGCTATTCAGACAGGGTTGTACGAGCAGTACTTC. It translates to CSAIQTGLYEQYF.

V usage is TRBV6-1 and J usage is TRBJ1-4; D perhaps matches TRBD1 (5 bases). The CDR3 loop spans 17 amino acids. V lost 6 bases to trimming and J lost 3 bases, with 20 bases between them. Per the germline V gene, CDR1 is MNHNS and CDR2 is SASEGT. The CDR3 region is CASSSSPRVSANEKLFF. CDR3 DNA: TGTGCCAGCAGCTCATCACCCAGGGTCTCCGCTAATGAAAAACTGTTTTTT.

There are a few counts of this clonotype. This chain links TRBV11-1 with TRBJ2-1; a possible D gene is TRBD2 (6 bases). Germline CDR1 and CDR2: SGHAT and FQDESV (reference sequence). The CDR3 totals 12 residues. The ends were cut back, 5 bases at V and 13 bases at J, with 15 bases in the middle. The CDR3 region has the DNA TGTGCCAGCAGCCTATCAGCGGGTTCCCAGTTCTTC. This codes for CASSLSAGSQFF.

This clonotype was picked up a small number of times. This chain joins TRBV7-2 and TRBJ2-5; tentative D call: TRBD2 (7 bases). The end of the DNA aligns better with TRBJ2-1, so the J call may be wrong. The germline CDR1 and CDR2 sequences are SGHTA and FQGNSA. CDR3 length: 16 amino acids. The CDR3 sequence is CASSLVGGETYNEQFF. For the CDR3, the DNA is TGTGCCAGCAGCTTAGTAGGGGGGGAAACTTACAATGAGCAGTTCTTC.

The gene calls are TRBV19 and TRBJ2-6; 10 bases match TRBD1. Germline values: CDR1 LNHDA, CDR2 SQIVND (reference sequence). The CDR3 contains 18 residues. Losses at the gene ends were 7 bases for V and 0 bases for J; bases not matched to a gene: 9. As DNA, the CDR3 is TGTGCCAGTAACCTGGCGGGACAGGGGTTCTCTGGGGCCAACGTCCTGACTTTC. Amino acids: CASNLAGQGFSGANVLTF.

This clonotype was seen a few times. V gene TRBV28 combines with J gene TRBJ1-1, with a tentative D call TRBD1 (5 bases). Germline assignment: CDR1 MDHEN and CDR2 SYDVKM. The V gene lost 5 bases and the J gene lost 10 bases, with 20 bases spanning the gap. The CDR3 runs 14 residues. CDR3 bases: TGTGCCAGCAGTGCTCCGGGGGGAGCCGGTCGAGCTTTCTTT. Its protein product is CASSAPGGAGRAFF.

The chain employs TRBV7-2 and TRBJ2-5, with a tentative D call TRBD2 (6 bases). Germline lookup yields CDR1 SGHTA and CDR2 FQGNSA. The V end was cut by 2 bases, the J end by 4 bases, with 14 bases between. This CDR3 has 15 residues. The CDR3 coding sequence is TGTGCCAGCAGCTTAAGTTCCGGGAGAAGAGAGACCCAGTACTTC. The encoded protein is CASSLSSGRRETQYF.

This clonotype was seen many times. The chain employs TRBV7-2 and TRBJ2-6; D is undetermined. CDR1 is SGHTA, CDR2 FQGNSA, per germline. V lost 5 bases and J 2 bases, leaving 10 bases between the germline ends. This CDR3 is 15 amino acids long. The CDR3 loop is CASSQQSAGANVLTF. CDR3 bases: TGTGCCAGCAGCCAACAGTCAGCTGGGGCCAACGTCCTGACTTTC.

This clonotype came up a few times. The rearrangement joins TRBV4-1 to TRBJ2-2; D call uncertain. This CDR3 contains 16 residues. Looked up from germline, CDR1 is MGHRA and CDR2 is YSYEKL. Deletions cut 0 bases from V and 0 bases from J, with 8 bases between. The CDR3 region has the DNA TGCGCCAGCAGCCAAGATCCGGCCCCGAACACCGGGGAGCTGTTTTTT. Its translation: CASSQDPAPNTGELFF.

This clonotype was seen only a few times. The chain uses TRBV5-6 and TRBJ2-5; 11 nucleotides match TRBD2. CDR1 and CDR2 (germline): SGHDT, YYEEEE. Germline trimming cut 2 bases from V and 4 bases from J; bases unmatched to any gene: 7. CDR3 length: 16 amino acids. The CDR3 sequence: CASSFFNLAGGETQYF. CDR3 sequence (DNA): TGTGCCAGCAGCTTTTTTAACCTAGCGGGAGGAGAGACCCAGTACTTC.

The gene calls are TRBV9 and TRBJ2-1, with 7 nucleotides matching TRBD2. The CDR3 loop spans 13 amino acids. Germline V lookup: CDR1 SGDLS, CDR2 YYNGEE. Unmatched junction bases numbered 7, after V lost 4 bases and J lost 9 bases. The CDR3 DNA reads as TGTGCCAGCAGCCTGGGAGGGCCGGGTGAGCAGTTCTTC. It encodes CASSLGGPGEQFF.